The 5 T cell receptor beta chains given below trace back to one sample, sequenced in a study of blood T cell repertoires in COVID-19. Repertoires were generated with immunoSEQ multiplex PCR, while TCRdb's copy carries only in-frame clones and drops some. Here the sample spans some 83,000 clones, roughly 85% being singletons. Input material: peripheral blood. The receptors originated from a woman over 75 with active or convalescent COVID-19.

CDR3 DNA: TGTGCCAGCAGTCGGGTCGTGCCCTCCTCCGTCGATACGCAGTATTTT. It yields the protein CASSRVVPSSVDTQYF. The chain employs TRBV27 and TRBJ2-3; no reliable D call. Trimming removed 5 bases from V and 6 bases from J, with 21 bases in between. Germline V gene sequence: CDR1 MNHEY, CDR2 SMNVEV (reference sequence). The CDR3 has 16 amino acids.

The chain links TRBV5-1 to TRBJ2-1; 11 nucleotides agree with TRBD1. The V gene end was trimmed by 3 bases and the J gene end by 4 bases; junction bases not matched to a gene: 9. This CDR3 region has 17 residues. CDR1 SGHRS and CDR2 YFSETQ come from the germline V gene. The CDR3 region has the DNA TGCGCCAGCAGCTGGAGGCGGGGACAGGGGGTTTACAATGAGCAGTTCTTC. Protein: CASSWRRGQGVYNEQFF.

The chain uses TRBV18 and TRBJ2-7; D call uncertain. There are 17 residues in the CDR3. Per germline, CDR1 KGHSH and CDR2 LQKENI. V was cut by 0 bases and J by 0 bases, with 15 bases left in between. CDR3 sequence reads: CASSPPRSVPSSYEQYF. CDR3 DNA: TGTGCCAGCTCACCACCACGGAGCGTCCCGAGCTCCTACGAGCAGTACTTC.

The chain joins TRBV18 to TRBJ2-7; D not resolved. Germline V CDR1 and CDR2: KGHSH, LQKENI. This CDR3 region has 18 residues. The ends were cut back, 0 bases at V and 1 base at J, with 19 bases in the middle. The CDR3 DNA follows: TGTGCCAGCTCACCACCGAATTCGGTCCAATCTGCATCCTACGAGCAGTACTTC. As protein: CASSPPNSVQSASYEQYF.

V is TRBV19 and J is TRBJ2-7; perhaps TRBD1 as D (7 bases). The V end was cut by 8 bases, the J end by 0 bases, with 14 bases between. Germline lookup yields CDR1 LNHDA and CDR2 SQIVND (reference sequence). There are 14 residues in the CDR3. Here the CDR3 DNA reads TGTGCCAGTGGAGGGACAGTCAACTCCTACGAGCAGTACTTC. Residues: CASGGTVNSYEQYF. Based on the CDR3 plus reference TRBV19 and TRBJ2-7, the full variable domain is DGGITQSPKYLFRKEGQNVTLSCEQNLNHDAMYWYRQDPGQGLRLIYYSQIVNDFQKGDIAEGYSVSREKKESFPLTVTSAQKNPTAFYLCASGGTVNSYEQYFGPGTRLTVT.